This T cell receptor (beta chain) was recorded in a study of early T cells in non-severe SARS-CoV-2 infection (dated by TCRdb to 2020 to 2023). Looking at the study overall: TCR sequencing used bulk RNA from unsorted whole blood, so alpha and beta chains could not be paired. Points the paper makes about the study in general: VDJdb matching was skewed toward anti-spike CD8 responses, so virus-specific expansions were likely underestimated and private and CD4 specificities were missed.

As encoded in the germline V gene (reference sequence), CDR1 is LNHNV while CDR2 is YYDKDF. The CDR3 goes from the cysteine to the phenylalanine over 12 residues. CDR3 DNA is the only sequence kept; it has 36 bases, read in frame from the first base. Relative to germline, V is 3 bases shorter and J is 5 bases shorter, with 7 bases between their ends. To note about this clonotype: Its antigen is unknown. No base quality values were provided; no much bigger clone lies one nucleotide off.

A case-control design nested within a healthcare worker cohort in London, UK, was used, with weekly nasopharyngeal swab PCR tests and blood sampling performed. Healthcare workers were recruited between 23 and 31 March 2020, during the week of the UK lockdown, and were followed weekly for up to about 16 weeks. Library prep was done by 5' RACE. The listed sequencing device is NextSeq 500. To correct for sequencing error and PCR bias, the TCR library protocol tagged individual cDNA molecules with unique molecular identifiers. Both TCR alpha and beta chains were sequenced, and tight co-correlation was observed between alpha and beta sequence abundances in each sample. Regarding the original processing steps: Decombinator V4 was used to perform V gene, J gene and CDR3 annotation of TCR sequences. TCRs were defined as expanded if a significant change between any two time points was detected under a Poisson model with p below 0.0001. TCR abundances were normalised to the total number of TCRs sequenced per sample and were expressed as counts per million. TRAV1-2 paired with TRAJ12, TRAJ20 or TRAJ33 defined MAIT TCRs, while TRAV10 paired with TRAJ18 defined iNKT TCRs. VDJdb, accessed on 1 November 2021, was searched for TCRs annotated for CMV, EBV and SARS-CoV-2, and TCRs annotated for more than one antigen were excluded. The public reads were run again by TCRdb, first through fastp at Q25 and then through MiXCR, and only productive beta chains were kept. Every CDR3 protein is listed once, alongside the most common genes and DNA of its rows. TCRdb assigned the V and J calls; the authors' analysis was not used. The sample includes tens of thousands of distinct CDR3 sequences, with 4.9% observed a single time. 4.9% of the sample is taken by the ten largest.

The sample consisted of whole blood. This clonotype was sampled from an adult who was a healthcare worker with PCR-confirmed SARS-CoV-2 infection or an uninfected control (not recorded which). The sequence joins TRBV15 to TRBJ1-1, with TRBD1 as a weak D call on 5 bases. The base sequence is TGTGCCACCAGCAGTGAGGGGACTGAAGCTTTCTTT. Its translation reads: CATSSEGTEAFF.